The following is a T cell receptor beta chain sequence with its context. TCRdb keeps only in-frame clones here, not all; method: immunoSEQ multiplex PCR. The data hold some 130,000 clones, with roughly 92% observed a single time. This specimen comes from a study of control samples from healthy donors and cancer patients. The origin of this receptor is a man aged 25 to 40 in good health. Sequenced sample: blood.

CDR3 coding DNA: TGCGCCAGCAGCTTGGCGATTGTTAATGAGCAGTTCTTC. This translates into CASSLAIVNEQFF. V gene TRBV5-1 combines with J gene TRBJ2-1; no clear D. Trimming removed 0 bases at V and 7 bases at J, with 8 bases between. The germline V gene has CDR1 SGHRS and CDR2 YFSETQ. The CDR3 consists of 13 residues. Complete variable domain (other parts from reference TRBV5-1 and TRBJ2-1): KAGVTQTPRYLIKTRGQQVTLSCSPISGHRSVSWYQQTPGQGLQFLFEYFSETQRNKGNFPGRFSGRQFSNSRSEMNVSTLELGDSALYLCASSLAIVNEQFFGPGTRLTVL.